This T cell receptor (beta chain) was recovered during a study of Ad26.COV2.S vaccination and SARS-CoV-2 variants. Study-wide context: Trial arm assignment for the donor was COV1001 Ad26.COV2.S. Whole-study results and caveats: Higher spike-specific TCR breadth was found in vaccine recipients than in placebo recipients. It was found that vaccine and placebo recipients had similar non-spike TCR breadth.

In the case of this clone: Its target is not known.

Germline V lookup: CDR1 LGHNT, CDR2 FRNRAP. This CDR3 is 17 amino acids long. The germline V and J ends were trimmed by 0 bases and 0 bases, with 11 bases remaining between them. The treatment: roughly 19 received Ad26.COV2.S at low or high dose, single or two shots; about 5 received placebo; per-sample allocation not given. All samples were drawn on day 63, counting from the first vaccine or placebo injection. In Boston, the donor was an adult between 18-55 years of age. Only in-frame clones appear in the TCRdb table, and some are missing; sequencing was by immunoSEQ multiplex PCR. Of over 400,000 clones in the sample, about 90% are singletons; the top ten hold under 4.5%.

The sequences come from peripheral blood, collected in a trial of Ad26.COV2.S vaccine versus placebo. The gene calls are TRBV12-5 and TRBJ2-2, with D perhaps matching TRBD1 or TRBD2 (6 bases each). The sequence came from a person between 18 and 65 years old who received the Ad26.COV2.S COVID-19 vaccine or a placebo. The CDR3 nucleotides are TGTGCTAGTGGTTTGGTACTGGGGGGCTCGAACACCGGGGAGCTGTTTTTT. As protein: CASGLVLGGSNTGELFF.